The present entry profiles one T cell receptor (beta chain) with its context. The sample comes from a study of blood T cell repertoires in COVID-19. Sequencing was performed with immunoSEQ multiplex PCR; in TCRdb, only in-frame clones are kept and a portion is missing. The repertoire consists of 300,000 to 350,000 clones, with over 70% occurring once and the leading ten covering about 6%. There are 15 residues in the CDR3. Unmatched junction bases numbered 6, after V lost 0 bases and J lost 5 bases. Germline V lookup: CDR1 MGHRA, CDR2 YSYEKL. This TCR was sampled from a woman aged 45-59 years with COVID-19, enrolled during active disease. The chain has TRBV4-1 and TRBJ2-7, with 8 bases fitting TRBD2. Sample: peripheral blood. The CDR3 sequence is CASSQESAGVNEQYF. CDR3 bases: TGCGCCAGCAGCCAAGAGTCAGCGGGAGTCAACGAGCAGTACTTC.